The 9 T cell receptor beta chains below all came from one sample that was sequenced in a study of cytomegalovirus exposure and HLA in healthy donors. Researchers ran the PCR with 60 Vbeta and 13 Jbeta primers. Data came from immunoSEQ multiplex PCR; TCRdb stores just in-frame clones and leaves some out. This sample has tens of thousands of clones, with 70% to 90% found just once. Input material: PBMCs. These receptors were obtained from a man aged 18 to 29 in good health and CMV-seronegative.

The gene calls are TRBV2 and TRBJ1-1, with D possibly TRBD1 on 6 matching bases. The CDR3 loop spans 16 amino acids. V shed 2 bases and J shed 0 bases, with 13 bases lying between them. Germline lookup yields CDR1 SNHLY and CDR2 FYNNEI. The CDR3 loop is CASSEWLTGLNTEAFF. Written as DNA, the CDR3 is TGTGCCAGCAGTGAATGGTTGACAGGTTTGAACACTGAAGCTTTCTTT.

The chain recombines TRBV7-2 with TRBJ2-3; 15 bases are a match to TRBD2. CDR1 and CDR2 (germline): SGHTA, FQGNSA. The CDR3 loop spans 18 amino acids. The V segment lost 3 bases and the J segment 4 bases; nucleotides outside the gene matches: 8. CDR3 DNA sequence: TGTGCCAGCAGCTTCTGGACTAGCGGGAGGGCCTCAGCAGATACGCAGTATTTT. The encoded protein is CASSFWTSGRASADTQYF.

This CDR3 is CASSRRGGTNTEAFF. The DNA of the CDR3 is TGTGCCAGCAGCCGCAGAGGGGGTACGAACACTGAAGCTTTCTTT. This chain connects TRBV7-6 to TRBJ1-1; tentatively, D is TRBD1 (6 bases). Germline-derived CDR1 and CDR2 are SGHVS and FNYEAQ. Trimming stripped 5 bases from V and 1 base from J, with 14 bases between. This CDR3 is built from 15 residues. Complete variable domain (other parts from reference TRBV7-6 and TRBJ1-1): GAGVSQSPRYKVTKRGQDVALRCDPISGHVSLYWYRQALGQGPEFLTYFNYEAQQDKSGLPNDRFSAERPEGSISTLTIQRTEQRDSAMYRCASSRRGGTNTEAFFGQGTRLTVV.

The chain joins TRBV5-1 to TRBJ2-1; D remains ambiguous. This CDR3 contains 14 residues. The germline CDR1 and CDR2 sequences are SGHRS and YFSETQ. Between the trimmed V and J ends, which lost 0 bases and 6 bases, there was a span of 10 bases. The CDR3 spells CASSLAPASNEQFF. The CDR3 DNA is TGCGCCAGCAGCTTGGCCCCGGCTAGCAATGAGCAGTTCTTC.

This clone was recorded once. V gene TRBV5-6 combines with J gene TRBJ2-5; D possibly corresponds to TRBD1 (5 bases). CDR3 size: 14 residues. V lost 4 bases to trimming and J lost 2 bases, with 12 bases between them. From germline, CDR1 is SGHDT and CDR2 YYEEEE. This chain's CDR3 is CASSQDTRQETQYF. The CDR3 nucleotides read TGTGCCAGCAGCCAGGACACCAGACAAGAGACCCAGTACTTC. The full variable domain, its missing parts supplied by reference TRBV5-6 and TRBJ2-5, is DAGVTQSPTHLIKTRGQQVTLRCSPKSGHDTVSWYQQALGQGPQFIFQYYEEEERQRGNFPDRFSGHQFPNYSSELNVNALLLGDSALYLCASSQDTRQETQYFGPGTRLLVL.

V and J are TRBV2 and TRBJ2-7; 14 positions agree with TRBD2. J was trimmed by 4 bases and V by 5 bases; bases with no gene match: 4. The CDR3 is 15 amino acids. Germline V gene data show CDR1 as SNHLY and CDR2 as FYNNEI. The CDR3 nucleotides read TGTGCCAGCAGTATTGGACTAGCGGGAGGTTACGAGCAGTACTTC. Translating it yields CASSIGLAGGYEQYF.

The rearrangement joins TRBV27 to TRBJ1-1; D uncertain. CDR3 size: 14 residues. The V gene lost 3 bases and the J gene lost 6 bases, with 14 bases spanning the gap. Germline CDR1 and CDR2: MNHEY and SMNVEV (reference sequence). The CDR3 region is CASSFSPPSSEAFF. CDR3 coding DNA: TGTGCCAGCAGTTTTTCCCCCCCTTCTTCTGAAGCTTTCTTT.

V is TRBV4-3 and J is TRBJ1-3, with TRBD1 as a possible D gene (5 bases). The CDR3 runs 16 residues. Germline lookup yields CDR1 LGHNA and CDR2 YSLEER. Trimming took 4 bases from V and 0 from J, leaving 13 bases between them. The CDR3 region is CASSPDRDSSGNTIYF. CDR3 sequence (DNA): TGCGCCAGCAGCCCAGACCGGGACTCCTCTGGAAACACCATATATTTT.

V is TRBV13 and J is TRBJ2-2; 14 bases are a match to TRBD2. V gave up 6 bases and J gave up 3 bases; unmatched junction bases: 15. CDR1 PRHDT and CDR2 FYEKMQ come from the germline V gene (reference sequence). The CDR3 has 20 amino acids. The chain's CDR3 is CASSTLPGLAGDGYTGELFF. The CDR3, as DNA: TGTGCCAGCAGTACCTTACCGGGACTAGCGGGGGACGGGTACACCGGGGAGCTGTTTTTT.